What follows are 2 T cell receptor beta chains derived from one specimen sequenced in a study of shared clonotypes between healthy human individuals. Generated by immunoSEQ multiplex PCR, the TCRdb table keeps only in-frame clones and is missing some. The sample records under 550,000 clones, 90% to 97% being singletons. Sequencing input: naive CD4+ T cells sorted from blood. Subset here: CD45RA+ positively selected. These receptors all stem from a woman aged 25-40 years in good health.

This chain uses TRBV18 with TRBJ2-7; 11 nucleotides agree with TRBD2. J lost 5 bases, V lost 2 bases, and 5 bases had no gene match. Germline CDR1 KGHSH, CDR2 LQKENI. There are 15 residues in the CDR3. The CDR3 sequence: CASSPWTSGSDEQYF. DNA for the CDR3: TGTGCCAGCTCACCATGGACTAGCGGGTCGGACGAGCAGTACTTC.

The chain carries TRBV5-4 and TRBJ2-3, with 12 bases matching TRBD2. V shed 4 bases and J 2 bases; nucleotides not matched to a gene: 8. The CDR3 is made up of 17 amino acids. Per germline, CDR1 SGHNT and CDR2 YYREEE (reference sequence). Here the CDR3 reads CASSIWTSGITTDTQYF. CDR3 DNA: TGTGCCAGCAGCATTTGGACTAGCGGGATCACCACAGATACGCAGTATTTT.